The 14 T cell receptor beta chains below all came from one sample that was sequenced in a study of T-cell memory formation after mild COVID-19 (dated by TCRdb to about 2021). The method behind the library was 5' RACE. Sequencer: Illumina NovaSeq 6000. In-frame beta chains were kept once TCRdb had trimmed the public reads at Q25 with fastp and called clones with MiXCR. Merged by CDR3 protein, the rows form single entries marked with the most common genes and DNA. The sample table records around 390,000 distinct CDR3 sequences; approximately 15% of these occur just once. The ten biggest clones cover 20% to 25% of the sample. The sequenced sample consisted of PBMCs or a T cell subset sorted from them (not recorded which). The receptor source for this set is a man younger than 35 who had mild COVID-19 (a few samples of this study predate the infection). The sample titles of this study are shuffled in the database, so cell type and time point are left out; the donor was told from shared clones.

This chain uses TRBV5-1 with TRBJ2-5; no firm D call. Germline V gene lookup returns CDR1 SGHRS and CDR2 YFSETQ. V was trimmed by 0 bases and J by 1 base, leaving 7 bases between them. The CDR3 has 14 residues. CDR3 loop: CASSLVASQETQYF. DNA of the CDR3: TGCGCCAGCAGCTTGGTTGCCAGCCAAGAGACCCAGTACTTC.

Many counts were recorded for this clonotype. This chain links TRBV11-2 with TRBJ2-7; D is tentatively TRBD1 or TRBD2 (6 bases each). The CDR3 has 15 amino acids. The germline V gene encodes CDR1 SGHAT and CDR2 FQNNGV. Trimming took off 4 bases at V and 0 bases at J, with 13 bases between the two ends. CDR3 amino acids: CASSSRGPSSYEQYF. In nucleotides, the CDR3 is TGTGCCAGCAGCTCTCGGGGGCCGAGCTCCTACGAGCAGTACTTC.

The chain combines TRBV12-3 or TRBV12-4 with TRBJ2-7; no definite D call. V was shortened by 5 bases and J by 4 bases, with 9 bases between the two germline ends. This CDR3 contains 12 residues. The CDR3 DNA reads as TGTGCCAGCAGTCCAAAGCTATACGAGCAGTACTTC. This sequence encodes CASSPKLYEQYF.

This sequence joins TRBV10-1 and TRBJ2-7, with a tentative D call TRBD1 (6 bases). V dropped 2 bases and J dropped 3 bases, with 11 bases sitting between them. The length of the CDR3 is 14 residues. The germline V gene encodes CDR1 WNHNN and CDR2 SYGVQD (reference sequence). DNA of the CDR3: TGCGCCAGCAGTGAGAGGGTGGACAGCTACGAGCAGTACTTC. Translated, it gives CASSERVDSYEQYF.

The chain employs TRBV20-1 and TRBJ2-7; TRBD2 is a possible D gene (5 bases). Trimming pared 3 bases from V and 0 bases from J, leaving 9 bases between. Germline CDR1 reads DFQATT; CDR2 reads SNEGSKA (reference sequence). The CDR3 has 13 amino acids. The CDR3 sequence: CSARSGISYEQYV. CDR3 DNA: TGCAGTGCTAGGTCGGGGATCTCCTACGAGCAGTACGTC.

V gene TRBV4-3 combines with J gene TRBJ2-1; D possibly uses TRBD1 or TRBD2 (5 bases each). V was clipped by 1 base and J by 7 bases, with 17 bases between them. Germline CDR1 LGHNA, CDR2 YSLEER. This CDR3 has 16 amino acids. The CDR3 loop reads CASSQGDPSRKNEQFF. CDR3 nucleotides: TGCGCCAGCAGCCAAGGGGACCCATCCAGGAAGAATGAGCAGTTCTTC.

The chain links TRBV29-1 to TRBJ1-1; D is uncertain. The V end was cut by 5 bases, the J end by 0 bases, with 13 bases between. CDR3 size: 14 residues. Germline CDR1 SQVTM, CDR2 ANQGSEA. The CDR3 region has the DNA TGCAGCGTTTCTCCACGACTCATGAACACTGAAGCTTTCTTT. It yields the protein CSVSPRLMNTEAFF.

The gene calls are TRBV29-1 and TRBJ1-3; TRBD1 might be the D (6 bases). CDR3 length: 12 amino acids. In germline, CDR1 is SQVTM, CDR2 ANQGSEA. Trimming cost V 6 bases and J 4 bases, with 10 bases left between them. The CDR3 loop reads CSVWTEGNTIYF. CDR3 sequence (DNA): TGCAGCGTATGGACAGAGGGAAACACCATATATTTT. Full variable domain (missing parts from reference TRBV29-1 and TRBJ1-3): SAVISQKPSRDICQRGTSLTIQCQVDSQVTMMFWYRQQPGQSLTLIATANQGSEATYESGFVIDKFPISRPNLTFSTLTVSNMSPEDSSIYLCSVWTEGNTIYFGEGSWLTVV.

This clonotype was picked up a small number of times. This chain joins TRBV6-2 or TRBV6-3 and TRBJ1-6; TRBD1 matches 10 bases. CDR1 and CDR2 from the germline V gene are MNHEY and SVGEGT. CDR3 length equals 13 residues. V shed 6 bases and J 10 bases; nucleotides not matched to a gene: 3. CDR3: CASRRQGASPLHF. CDR3 DNA sequence: TGTGCCAGCAGACGACAGGGGGCCTCACCCCTCCACTTT.

This clonotype turned up a few times. V usage is TRBV7-2 and J usage is TRBJ2-2; 8 nucleotides align to TRBD1. Germline V gene sequence: CDR1 SGHTA, CDR2 FQGNSA. V gave up 5 bases and J gave up 1 base; unmatched junction bases: 6. The CDR3 is 16 amino acids. The DNA of the CDR3 is TGTGCCAGCAGCGGTTACGGGACAGGGAACACCGGGGAGCTGTTTTTT. The encoded protein is CASSGYGTGNTGELFF.

Only a few counts were recorded for this clonotype. This chain joins TRBV4-1 and TRBJ2-7; D tentatively reads TRBD1 or TRBD2 (5 bases each). V was trimmed by 3 bases and J by 6 bases, leaving 15 bases between them. The CDR3 runs 14 residues. Germline lookup yields CDR1 MGHRA and CDR2 YSYEKL. Written as DNA, the CDR3 is TGCGCCAGCAGCCAGCACGGGACGTCGGCCGAGCAGTACGTC. Residues: CASSQHGTSAEQYV.

This clonotype was found once. The chain employs TRBV5-1 and TRBJ1-5; 7 bases are a match to TRBD1. V lost 4 bases and J lost 5; bases outside the gene matches: 3. The CDR3 consists of 13 residues. From germline, CDR1 is SGHRS and CDR2 YFSETQ. The CDR3 is CASSVDRHQPQHF. CDR3 in DNA: TGCGCCAGCAGCGTGGACAGGCATCAGCCCCAGCATTTT.

This chain links TRBV7-2 with TRBJ1-2, with D unclear. The V and J ends lost 1 base and 5 bases respectively, with 14 bases between them. Germline CDR1 and CDR2: SGHTA and FQGNSA. This CDR3 has 15 residues. The DNA of the CDR3 is TGTGCCAGCAGCTTAGACTATACAGCACTGTATGGCTACACCTTC. Its protein product is CASSLDYTALYGYTF.

The CDR3 nucleotides read TGTGCCAGCAGCCCGCTAGCGGGGGTCTCCACAGATACGCAGTATTTT. Translating it yields CASSPLAGVSTDTQYF. The chain joins TRBV11-2 to TRBJ2-3, with 10 bases lining up with TRBD2. Germline loops: CDR1 SGHAT, CDR2 FQNNGV. The V and J ends lost 5 bases and 2 bases, in that order; junction bases with no gene match: 7. The CDR3 has 16 residues.